Shown below are 18 T cell receptor beta chains from a single sample sequenced in a study of T cell repertoires in cytomegalovirus infection. TCRdb itself ran the reads through MiXCR, one entry per CDR3 protein. This table holds more than 250,000 distinct CDR3 sequences, 25% found once. The antigens these receptors bind are not known. The source was cultured PBMCs, collected from culture after CMV antigen stimulation. The origin of the receptors is a human donor in good health (CMV status not recorded). Some clones in this sample may be carry-over from other donors' samples.

A note on this clonotype: One end of the junction is discordant with germline, which a read error may explain. The chain combines TRBV12-5 with TRBJ2-1; 9 bases align to TRBD1. This CDR3 has 12 residues. Per the germline V gene, CDR1 is LGHNT and CDR2 is FRNRAP. CDR3 coding DNA: TGTGCTAGTGGGAAACCGGGACAGGGCGTTGTCTTC. Amino acids: CASGKPGQGVVF.

This clonotype was observed many times. This chain uses TRBV7-9 with TRBJ2-3; D gene uncertain. Germline CDR1 SEHNR, CDR2 FQNEAQ (reference sequence). The germline V and J ends were trimmed by 1 base and 1 base, with 9 bases remaining between them. The CDR3 contains 15 residues. This chain's CDR3 is CASSLVQSGTDTQYF. CDR3 nucleotides: TGTGCCAGCAGCTTAGTACAGAGCGGCACAGATACGCAGTATTTT. The full variable domain, in which reference TRBV7-9 and TRBJ2-3 provide the parts outside the CDR3, is DTGVSQNPRHKITKRGQNVTFRCDPISEHNRLYWYRQTLGQGPEFLTYFQNEAQLEKSRLLSDRFSAERPKGSFSTLEIQRTEQGDSAMYLCASSLVQSGTDTQYFGPGTRLTVL.

This chain joins TRBV6-5 and TRBJ2-7, with TRBD2 matching over 8 bases. The CDR3 runs 18 residues. Trimming removed 0 bases from V and 4 bases from J; junction bases left unmatched: 14. The germline V gene encodes CDR1 MNHEY and CDR2 SVGAGI. The CDR3 loop reads CASSYSGFLSGKGYEQYF. The CDR3 DNA follows: TGTGCCAGCAGTTACTCTGGTTTTCTTAGCGGGAAGGGTTACGAGCAGTACTTC.

CDR3 amino acids: CASSPRDYPWKQYF. The CDR3 nucleotides are TGTGCCAGCAGTCCGCGGGACTACCCTTGGAAGCAGTACTTC. The chain uses TRBV12-3 or TRBV12-4 and TRBJ2-7, with 7 bases matching TRBD2. The CDR3 runs to 14 residues. Trimming took 5 bases from V and 8 from J; bases not matched to a gene: 12.

CDR3 sequence: CASSRGLAGNYEQYF. Written as DNA, the CDR3 is TGCGCCAGCAGCCGAGGACTAGCGGGAAACTACGAGCAGTACTTC. The rearrangement uses TRBV4-3 and TRBJ2-7, with TRBD2 matching over 12 bases. CDR1 is LGHNA, CDR2 YSLEER, per germline. The CDR3 is 15 residues long. V shed 4 bases, J shed 3 bases, and the junction held 4 bases outside the gene matches.

Turning to this clonotype: Germline is not matched at one junction end, which may reflect a read error. V and J are TRBV5-1 and TRBJ2-1; 14 positions agree with TRBD2. The V gene's germline CDR1 is SGHRS and CDR2 YFSETQ. The CDR3 loop spans 18 amino acids. DNA of the CDR3: TGCGCCAGCAGCCCGGGACTAGCGGGAGCACGGCGGGCCAATGAGCAGATCTTC. Amino acid sequence: CASSPGLAGARRANEQIF.

At least ten counts were recorded for this clonotype. This chain joins TRBV6-1 and TRBJ2-1; a weak D match, TRBD1 (6 bases). V lost 7 bases and J lost 10, with 14 bases in between. CDR3 length equals 12 residues. Looked up from germline, CDR1 is MNHNS and CDR2 is SASEGT. CDR3 nucleotides: TGTGCCAGCACTACCTGGGGGCTCGAGCAGTTCTTC. Amino acids: CASTTWGLEQFF.

V and J are TRBV5-5 and TRBJ2-1; 10 positions agree with TRBD2. Germline V gene data show CDR1 as SGHKS and CDR2 as YYEKEE (reference sequence). This CDR3 comprises 15 residues. After removal of 3 bases from V and 8 bases from J, the junction contained 8 bases not matched to a gene. The CDR3 protein is CASSSPPSGRDEQFF. CDR3 nucleotides: TGTGCCAGCAGCTCCCCCCCTAGCGGGAGAGATGAGCAGTTCTTC.

The V gene is TRBV7-9, the J gene TRBJ1-1; D uncertain. Trimming removed 1 base from V and 0 bases from J, with 6 bases in between. Germline V gene data show CDR1 as SEHNR and CDR2 as FQNEAQ (reference sequence). The length of the CDR3 is 14 residues. CDR3 sequence (DNA): TGTGCCAGCAGCTTAGTTCCCATGAACACTGAAGCTTTCTTT. Amino acids: CASSLVPMNTEAFF.

Ten or more counts support this clonotype. The V gene is TRBV7-8, the J gene TRBJ2-6, with D perhaps TRBD2 (5 bases). Between the trimmed V and J ends, which lost 5 bases and 2 bases, there was a span of 13 bases. CDR1 and CDR2 (germline): SGHVS, FQNEAQ. CDR3 size: 16 residues. CDR3 loop: CASSPLERAGANVLTF. The DNA for the CDR3 is TGTGCCAGCAGCCCATTGGAGAGGGCTGGGGCCAACGTCCTGACTTTC. Looking up the rest from reference TRBV7-8 and TRBJ2-6 gives the full variable domain: GAGVSQSPRYKVAKRGQDVALRCDPISGHVSLFWYQQALGQGPEFLTYFQNEAQLDKSGLPSDRFFAERPEGSVSTLKIQRTQQEDSAVYLCASSPLERAGANVLTFGAGSRLTVL.

This clonotype was counted many times. V is TRBV6-1 and J is TRBJ2-3; D gene unclear. CDR3 length: 14 residues. CDR1 and CDR2 from the germline V gene are MNHNS and SASEGT. V was clipped by 1 base and J by 5 bases, with 10 bases between them. CDR3 amino acids: CASSEGYLRDTQYF. In nucleotides, the CDR3 is TGTGCCAGCAGTGAAGGCTATCTGCGAGATACGCAGTATTTT.

This clonotype was counted only a few times. The V and J genes are TRBV29-1 and TRBJ1-5; D is uncertain. CDR3 length: 15 residues. Germline V gene sequence: CDR1 SQVTM, CDR2 ANQGSEA. The V end lost 2 bases, the J end lost 2 bases, and 13 bases lay between the germline ends. CDR3 in DNA: TGCAGCGTTGAATCTGGGGTTGGAGGCAATCAGCCCCAGCATTTT. Protein product: CSVESGVGGNQPQHF. The full variable domain, its missing parts supplied by reference TRBV29-1 and TRBJ1-5, is SAVISQKPSRDICQRGTSLTIQCQVDSQVTMMFWYRQQPGQSLTLIATANQGSEATYESGFVIDKFPISRPNLTFSTLTVSNMSPEDSSIYLCSVESGVGGNQPQHFGDGTRLSIL.

For this clonotype: No conserved phenylalanine or tryptophan ends this CDR3, so it is likely a read error. DNA for the CDR3: TGTGCCAGCAGTGCCGACTGGGAGGGCTCACCCCTCCACTCT. It yields the protein CASSADWEGSPLHS. The chain employs TRBV2 and TRBJ1-6; no definite D call. Trimming cost V 4 bases and J 10 bases, with 14 bases left between them. This CDR3 is 14 amino acids long. Germline CDR1 SNHLY, CDR2 FYNNEI.

This clonotype has a handful of counts. The chain joins TRBV5-4 to TRBJ2-3; 11 bases agree with TRBD2. The V and J ends lost 5 bases and 3 bases, in that order; junction bases with no gene match: 8. Germline V gene sequence: CDR1 SGHNT, CDR2 YYREEE (reference sequence). This CDR3 is built from 16 residues. DNA of the CDR3: TGTGCCAGCAGAATGAGACTAGCGGGAAGTACAGATACGCAGTATTTT. Translation gives CASRMRLAGSTDTQYF.

V and J are TRBV10-3 and TRBJ2-7; perhaps TRBD2 as D (6 bases). The CDR3 loop spans 14 amino acids. The germline CDR1 and CDR2 sequences are ENHRY and SYGVKD. Trimming cost V 8 bases and J 6 bases, with 20 bases left between them. CDR3 coding DNA: TGTGCCATCGTGGGGACTCCACATGAAGGCGAGCAGTACTTC. Protein: CAIVGTPHEGEQYF.

Ten or more counts support this clonotype. The chain employs TRBV29-1 and TRBJ1-1, with D unresolved. This CDR3 is 11 amino acids long. Trimming stripped 8 bases from V and 5 bases from J, with 12 bases between. Germline CDR1 is SQVTM and CDR2 is ANQGSEA. The CDR3 DNA is TGCAGCCTAAGCGAAGGTACTGAAGCTTTCTTT. Translated: CSLSEGTEAFF.

This clonotype has a count of ten or more. The rearrangement links TRBV27 to TRBJ2-3; 8 bases align to TRBD1. Germline V CDR1 and CDR2: MNHEY, SMNVEV (reference sequence). There are 15 residues in the CDR3. J gave up 3 bases and V 6 bases, and 8 bases lay outside the gene matches. In nucleotides, the CDR3 is TGTGCCAGCAGCGATCAGGGGGCGCCGACAGATACGCAGTATTTT. This sequence encodes CASSDQGAPTDTQYF.

This clonotype appeared a few times. The chain is built from TRBV27 and TRBJ1-2; D not resolved. V gave up 5 bases and J gave up 4 bases, with 17 bases separating them. Germline V lookup: CDR1 MNHEY, CDR2 SMNVEV (reference sequence). The CDR3 runs to 15 residues. CDR3 protein: CASSPHVKALYGYTF. CDR3 DNA sequence: TGTGCCAGCAGTCCCCATGTGAAAGCCCTCTATGGCTACACCTTC.